This record covers a single T cell receptor beta chain. Its antigen is unidentified. V shed 5 bases and J shed 0 bases, with 19 bases lying between them. CDR1 and CDR2 from the germline V gene are SEHNR and FQNEAQ (reference sequence). The CDR3 has 17 residues. These data belong to a study of chemoradiotherapy in HPV16-positive cancers. Study-level results: Functional assays defining HPV-specific T cells used only two HPV16-positive patients. Non-HPV-specific T cells did not expand in tumors during treatment, whereas candidate HPV-specific clones and E7-related motifs did.

Clones were sequenced by immunoSEQ multiplex PCR, and TCRdb holds only the in-frame ones, with some missing. The sample records some 34,000 clones, around 92% being singletons. The sequence derives from a human donor with HPV-associated anogenital cancer. The sequenced sample was blood, obtained from a patient who underwent chemoradiotherapy. This chain uses TRBV7-9 with TRBJ1-1; D is undetermined. The CDR3 spells CASSPQVLSALNTEAFF. The CDR3, as DNA: TGTGCCAGCAGCCCCCAGGTTCTATCAGCGTTGAACACTGAAGCTTTCTTT.